This TCR beta chain emerged from a study of cytomegalovirus exposure and HLA in healthy donors. Study-level points and caveats: In the analysis, some V segments, TRBV6-2 and TRBV6-3 included, were excluded as indistinguishable.

Concerning this clone: Its antigen remains unidentified.

The CDR3 runs 12 residues. Germline V CDR1 and CDR2: SGHRS, YFSETQ. Trimming stripped 7 bases from V and 7 bases from J, with 12 bases between. The PCR had 60 Vbeta and 13 Jbeta primers. Measured with immunoSEQ multiplex PCR; TCRdb has only the in-frame clones, and not every one. This table holds around 180,000 clones, around four fifths found once. The chain carries TRBV5-1 and TRBJ2-4, with D tentatively TRBD1 (5 bases). The TCR sequence derives from a girl aged 10 to 17 in good health and CMV-seropositive. The source material was PBMCs. The CDR3 is CASAGLTNIQYF. Here the CDR3 DNA reads TGCGCCAGCGCAGGGCTAACGAACATTCAGTACTTC.